What follows are 5 T cell receptor beta chains derived from one specimen sequenced in a study of technical replicates of blood from a handful of donors. Sequenced by immunoSEQ multiplex PCR; TCRdb stores in-frame clones only, minus some. Among about 100,000 clones listed, 90% to 95% were seen once. The sample consisted of T cells isolated from PBMCs. Receptors were obtained from a human donor in good health.

The genes are TRBV6-5 and TRBJ2-7; possible D gene TRBD2, 5 bases. V was trimmed by 8 bases and J by 6 bases, leaving 14 bases between them. Germline assignment: CDR1 MNHEY and CDR2 SVGAGI. CDR3 size: 12 residues. The CDR3 nucleotides read TGTGCCAGCGGAACCAGAGGGCTCGAGCAGTACTTC. Amino acid sequence: CASGTRGLEQYF.

The V gene is TRBV5-1, the J gene TRBJ1-5; D is uncertain. Germline assignment: CDR1 SGHRS and CDR2 YFSETQ. V shed 0 bases and J shed 7 bases, with 14 bases lying between them. The CDR3 runs to 15 residues. CDR3 in amino acids: CASSLVPGLGQPQHF. The CDR3 bases are TGCGCCAGCAGCTTGGTTCCGGGGTTGGGGCAGCCCCAGCATTTT. The full variable domain, its missing parts supplied by reference TRBV5-1 and TRBJ1-5, is KAGVTQTPRYLIKTRGQQVTLSCSPISGHRSVSWYQQTPGQGLQFLFEYFSETQRNKGNFPGRFSGRQFSNSRSEMNVSTLELGDSALYLCASSLVPGLGQPQHFGDGTRLSIL.

CDR3 protein: CASSLLFLTMNTEAFF. The CDR3 region has the DNA TGTGCCAGCAGCTTATTATTCTTAACTATGAACACTGAAGCTTTCTTT. The V call is TRBV13, the J call TRBJ1-1; the D is unclear. CDR1 and CDR2 (germline): PRHDT, FYEKMQ (reference sequence). The CDR3 extends over 16 amino acids. Deletions cut 2 bases from V and 0 bases from J, with 13 bases between.

The chain uses TRBV5-1 and TRBJ2-5; tentative D call: TRBD2 (5 bases). The CDR3 sequence is 15 residues long. The V gene lost 4 bases and the J gene lost 5 bases, with 18 bases spanning the gap. The germline CDR1 and CDR2 sequences are SGHRS and YFSETQ. In DNA, the CDR3 is TGCGCCAGCAGCCTTGCTGTTAGCGAAAAGGAGACCCAGTACTTC. As protein: CASSLAVSEKETQYF.

The gene calls are TRBV19 and TRBJ2-7; 8 bases align to TRBD1. This CDR3 spans 14 amino acids. V gave up 4 bases and J gave up 6 bases; unmatched junction bases: 8. Germline values: CDR1 LNHDA, CDR2 SQIVND (reference sequence). CDR3 amino acids: CASSKDRALSEQYF. The CDR3 region has the DNA TGTGCCAGTAGTAAGGACAGGGCCCTAAGCGAGCAGTACTTC.